The 18 T cell receptor beta chains reported below all come from one sample, sequenced in a study of identical twins. MiXCR, run by TCRdb on the 5' RACE reads, gives a single entry per CDR3 protein. The profile shows about 790,000 distinct CDR3 sequences, approximately 18% of them singletons. Another study also made use of these data, one on T cells expressing NK-cell markers.

The sequencing sample was made of PBMCs. The origin of the receptors is a woman between 18 and 29 years old in good health.

This clonotype was counted between two and nine times. The chain has TRBV20-1 and TRBJ2-2, with D maybe TRBD2 (5 bases). The germline gives CDR1 DFQATT, CDR2 SNEGSKA (reference sequence). The CDR3 runs 15 residues. Trimming removed 4 bases from V and 4 bases from J, with 16 bases in between. Written as DNA, the CDR3 is TGCAGTGCTATAGCGCCGGGCCTTGCCACCGGGGAGCTGTTTTTT. It yields the protein CSAIAPGLATGELFF.

The genes are TRBV9 and TRBJ1-5, with no clear D. V lost 4 bases and J lost 9, with 17 bases in between. CDR3 size: 14 residues. CDR1 and CDR2 from the germline V gene are SGDLS and YYNGEE. The CDR3 DNA follows: TGTGCCAGCAGCTCACCCCAAAGTCTTGCGCCCCAGCATTTT. Residues: CASSSPQSLAPQHF.

The chain employs TRBV12-3 or TRBV12-4 and TRBJ1-1, with 9 positions matching TRBD1. V lost 5 bases to trimming and J lost 3 bases; unmatched junction nucleotides: 13. CDR3 length equals 17 residues. In DNA form, the CDR3 reads TGTGCCAGCAGTCGAATCTCTACAGGGGGCAAGGACACTGAAGCTTTCTTT. Protein: CASSRISTGGKDTEAFF.

This clonotype was detected a few times. The J gene is TRBJ1-2, the V gene TRBV6-5; D not certain. The germline V gene encodes CDR1 MNHEY and CDR2 SVGAGI. The CDR3 has 9 amino acids. Deletions cut 7 bases from V and 14 bases from J, with 11 bases between. The CDR3 region has the DNA TGTGCCAGCATTAGTCTCTCGACCTTC. This gives the protein CASISLSTF.

The chain is built from TRBV29-1 and TRBJ2-1; D gene ambiguous. V was cut by 7 bases and J by 1 base, with 14 bases left in between. This CDR3 contains 14 residues. Germline values: CDR1 SQVTM, CDR2 ANQGSEA. The CDR3 nucleotides are TGCAGCGCCTTAGCTGGCCCTTCCTACAATGAGCAGTTCTTC. Translating gives CSALAGPSYNEQFF.

This clonotype was observed once. The V call is TRBV25-1, the J call TRBJ1-2, with D possibly matching TRBD1 (6 bases). Germline V gene sequence: CDR1 MGHDK, CDR2 SYGVNS. V was clipped by 6 bases and J by 8 bases, with 16 bases between them. This CDR3 has 13 residues. As DNA, the CDR3 is TGTGCCAGCAGCGAAAGGGGGGTCCAAGGCTACACCTTC. Residues: CASSERGVQGYTF.

The genes are TRBV7-9 and TRBJ2-7, with 10 bases matching TRBD2. The germline gives CDR1 SEHNR, CDR2 FQNEAQ (reference sequence). The CDR3 contains 17 residues. Unmatched junction bases numbered 12, after V lost 5 bases and J lost 2 bases. The CDR3 is CASSKTPGLATPYEQYF. The CDR3 DNA sequence: TGTGCCAGCAGCAAAACACCGGGACTAGCGACTCCCTACGAGCAGTACTTC.

V gene TRBV6-1 combines with J gene TRBJ2-3; TRBD1 agrees at 10 bases. V lost 8 bases, J lost 9 bases, and 14 bases stayed unmatched. CDR1 and CDR2 from the germline V gene are MNHNS and SASEGT. The CDR3 contains 15 residues. The CDR3: CASRGTGQGPGTQYF. CDR3 DNA: TGTGCCAGCCGTGGTACGGGACAGGGGCCCGGGACGCAGTATTTT.

This clonotype was seen a few times. The CDR3 loop reads CASSHLTENYGYTF. For the CDR3, the DNA is TGTGCCAGCAGCCACTTGACAGAAAACTATGGCTACACCTTC. The chain is built from TRBV12-3 or TRBV12-4 and TRBJ1-2; possible D gene TRBD1, 5 bases. Trimming cost V 6 bases and J 2 bases, with 13 bases left between them. This CDR3 has 14 amino acids.

The chain links TRBV5-1 to TRBJ2-1; a weak D match, TRBD1 (6 bases). There are 12 residues in the CDR3. The germline V gene has CDR1 SGHRS and CDR2 YFSETQ. Trimming stripped 6 bases from V and 10 bases from J, with 14 bases between. Here the CDR3 reads CASTLGGAEQFF. CDR3 DNA: TGCGCCAGCACCTTAGGGGGTGCCGAGCAGTTCTTC. Filled out from reference TRBV5-1 and TRBJ2-1, the complete variable domain reads KAGVTQTPRYLIKTRGQQVTLSCSPISGHRSVSWYQQTPGQGLQFLFEYFSETQRNKGNFPGRFSGRQFSNSRSEMNVSTLELGDSALYLCASTLGGAEQFFGPGTRLTVL.

This clonotype occurred a few times. The rearrangement links TRBV20-1 to TRBJ2-7; TRBD2 aligns across 11 bases. The CDR3 consists of 12 residues. Per the germline V gene, CDR1 is DFQATT and CDR2 is SNEGSKA (reference sequence). Trimming at V came to 7 bases and at J to 6 bases, leaving 5 bases not matched to a gene. CDR3 protein: CSVAGGPSEQYF. CDR3 bases: TGCAGTGTAGCGGGAGGGCCCAGCGAGCAGTACTTC.

The J gene is TRBJ1-5, the V gene TRBV5-6, with D uncertain. The length of the CDR3 is 16 residues. V lost 4 bases to trimming and J lost 7 bases, with 21 bases between them. The germline V gene has CDR1 SGHDT and CDR2 YYEEEE. CDR3 amino acids: CASSGRSGKTRQPQHF. CDR3 nucleotides: TGTGCCAGCAGCGGACGGTCGGGGAAAACGCGGCAGCCCCAGCATTTT.

This clonotype was found a few times. The V and J genes are TRBV14 and TRBJ1-2, with D possibly TRBD1 on 5 matching bases. The V gene's germline CDR1 is SGHDN and CDR2 FVKESK. Trimming took 1 base from V and 8 from J, leaving 17 bases between them. The CDR3 contains 15 residues. The DNA for the CDR3 is TGTGCCAGCAGCCAAGGCGGCAGGGCCCCTGGGGGCTACACCTTC. Residues: CASSQGGRAPGGYTF.

This rearrangement joins TRBV7-2 to TRBJ2-7; D is unclear. V lost 5 bases to trimming and J lost 3 bases, with 17 bases between them. This CDR3 has 15 amino acids. The germline CDR1 and CDR2 sequences are SGHTA and FQGNSA. The CDR3 nucleotides read TGTGCCAGCAGCCTTGGCGGTGAGTTAAACTACGAGCAGTACTTC. Encoded protein: CASSLGGELNYEQYF.

This clonotype has a handful of counts. As DNA, the CDR3 is TGTGCCAGCAGTTACCACTCCTTAACCCCCTCTGGGGCCAACGTCCTGACTTTC. This translates into CASSYHSLTPSGANVLTF. The V gene is TRBV6-2 or TRBV6-3, the J gene TRBJ2-6; no reliable D call. The CDR3 contains 18 residues. Trimming stripped 2 bases from V and 0 bases from J, with 14 bases between. Germline assignment: CDR1 MNHEY and CDR2 SVGEGT.

J is TRBJ2-2 and V is TRBV20-1; no clear D. Germline V lookup: CDR1 DFQATT, CDR2 SNEGSKA (reference sequence). The CDR3 sequence is 13 residues long. Trimming shortened V by 2 bases and J by 7 bases, and 11 bases separated the two germline ends. CDR3 protein: CSARRLPIGELFF. The CDR3 DNA sequence: TGCAGTGCTAGACGGCTTCCAATCGGGGAGCTGTTTTTT.

V is TRBV7-2 and J is TRBJ2-7, with 7 bases that match TRBD2. The CDR3 loop spans 13 amino acids. The junction had 13 bases not matched to a gene; V was cut back by 5 bases and J by 12 bases. Per the germline V gene, CDR1 is SGHTA and CDR2 is FQGNSA. DNA for the CDR3: TGTGCCAGCAGCCCCTTCCCGGGGGAGGGCCCGTACTTC. It yields the protein CASSPFPGEGPYF.

This clonotype was observed a few times. This sequence joins TRBV6-5 and TRBJ2-1; D ambiguous. The germline V gene encodes CDR1 MNHEY and CDR2 SVGAGI. The CDR3 is 15 residues long. Trimming left V 0 bases short and J 0 bases short, with 6 bases between. The DNA for the CDR3 is TGTGCCAGCAGTTACTCAGAGAACTCCTACAATGAGCAGTTCTTC. Encoded protein: CASSYSENSYNEQFF.